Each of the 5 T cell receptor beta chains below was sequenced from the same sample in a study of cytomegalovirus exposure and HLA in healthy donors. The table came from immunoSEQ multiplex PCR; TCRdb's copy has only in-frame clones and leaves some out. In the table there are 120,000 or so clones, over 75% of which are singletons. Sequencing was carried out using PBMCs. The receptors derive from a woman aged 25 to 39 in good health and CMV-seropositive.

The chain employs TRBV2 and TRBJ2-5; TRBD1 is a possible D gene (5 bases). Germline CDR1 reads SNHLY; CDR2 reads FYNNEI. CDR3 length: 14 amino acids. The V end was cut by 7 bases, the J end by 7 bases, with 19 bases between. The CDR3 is CASKRTPLTGTQYF. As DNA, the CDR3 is TGTGCCAGCAAACGGACCCCTCTCACAGGGACCCAGTACTTC.

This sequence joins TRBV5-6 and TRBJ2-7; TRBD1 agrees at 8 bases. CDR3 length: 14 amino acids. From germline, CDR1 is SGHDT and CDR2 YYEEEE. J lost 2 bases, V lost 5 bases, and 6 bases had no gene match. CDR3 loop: CASSYGQGTYEQYF. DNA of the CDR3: TGTGCCAGCAGTTACGGACAGGGCACCTACGAGCAGTACTTC.

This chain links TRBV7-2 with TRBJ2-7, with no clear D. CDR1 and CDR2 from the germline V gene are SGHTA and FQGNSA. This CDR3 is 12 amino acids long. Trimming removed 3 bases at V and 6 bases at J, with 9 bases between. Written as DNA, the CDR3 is TGTGCCAGCAGCTTGCCCCCGGGCGAGCAGTACTTC. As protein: CASSLPPGEQYF. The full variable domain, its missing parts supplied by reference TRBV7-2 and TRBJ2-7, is GAGVSQSPSNKVTEKGKDVELRCDPISGHTALYWYRQSLGQGLEFLIYFQGNSAPDKSGLPSDRFSAERTGGSVSTLTIQRTQQEDSAVYLCASSLPPGEQYFGPGTRLTVT.

This CDR3 is CASSPGTSGGETQYF. The CDR3 DNA follows: TGCGCCAGCAGCCCCGGTACTAGCGGGGGAGAGACCCAGTACTTC. V gene TRBV5-1 combines with J gene TRBJ2-5; TRBD2 aligns across 11 bases. Germline V gene data show CDR1 as SGHRS and CDR2 as YFSETQ. The CDR3 runs to 15 residues. The junction had 6 bases not matched to a gene; V was cut back by 4 bases and J by 4 bases. The full variable domain, completed using reference TRBV5-1 and TRBJ2-5, is KAGVTQTPRYLIKTRGQQVTLSCSPISGHRSVSWYQQTPGQGLQFLFEYFSETQRNKGNFPGRFSGRQFSNSRSEMNVSTLELGDSALYLCASSPGTSGGETQYFGPGTRLLVL.

This CDR3 is CASSARARGEQYF. In DNA, the CDR3 is TGTGCCAGCAGCGCCCGGGCTAGGGGCGAGCAGTACTTC. V is TRBV7-9 and J is TRBJ2-7; tentative D call: TRBD1 (5 bases). Germline values: CDR1 SEHNR, CDR2 FQNEAQ (reference sequence). The CDR3 is made up of 13 amino acids. V was trimmed by 5 bases and J by 6 bases, leaving 14 bases between them.